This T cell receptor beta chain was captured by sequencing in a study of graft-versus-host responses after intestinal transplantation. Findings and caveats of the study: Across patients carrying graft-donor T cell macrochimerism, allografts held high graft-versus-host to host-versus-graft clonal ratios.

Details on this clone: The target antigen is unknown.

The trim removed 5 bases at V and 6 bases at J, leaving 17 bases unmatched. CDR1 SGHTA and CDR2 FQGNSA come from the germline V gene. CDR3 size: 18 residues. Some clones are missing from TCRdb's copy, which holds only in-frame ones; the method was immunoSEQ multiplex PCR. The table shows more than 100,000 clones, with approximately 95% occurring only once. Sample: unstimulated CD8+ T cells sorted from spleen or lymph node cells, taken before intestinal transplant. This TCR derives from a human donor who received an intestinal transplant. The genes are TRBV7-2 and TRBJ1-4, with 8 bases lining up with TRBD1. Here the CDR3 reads CASSQMSRQGPGHEKLFF. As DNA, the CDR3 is TGTGCCAGCAGCCAGATGTCAAGACAGGGGCCCGGTCATGAAAAACTGTTTTTT.